This T cell receptor (beta chain) appears in the sequencing data of a study of T cell responses to AZD1222 COVID-19 vaccine. Germline-derived CDR1 and CDR2 are SGHVS and FNYEAQ. V lost 9 bases, J lost 6 bases, and 15 bases lay in between. This CDR3 is 13 amino acids long. Here immunoSEQ multiplex PCR was the method, and the copy in TCRdb shows in-frame clones only, minus some. The sample includes 100,000 or so clones, 85% to 95% of them seen just once. Whether given at about 4 or about 12 weeks, second doses were pooled. This clone appeared once. Its target is unknown. Study results and limitations: A mostly white British donor set with more females was recruited, and clonal diversity was possibly underestimated. No day 14 peak samples; only post-peak repertoires were characterized.

The sequence was collected from an adult who received the AZD1222 COVID-19 vaccine. This specimen consisted of peripheral blood, obtained 28 days after the second AZD1222 dose. This sequence joins TRBV7-6 and TRBJ2-1; D is undetermined. This CDR3 reads CASSSLMVNEQFF. CDR3 sequence (DNA): TGTGCCAGTTCCTCCCTGATGGTCAATGAGCAGTTCTTC.